This TCR beta chain comes out of a study of cytomegalovirus exposure and HLA in healthy donors. Whole-study results and caveats: HLA allele associations emerged for 15,000 to 20,000 TCR beta sequences in a later analysis, at 0.05 false discovery rate. In an earlier analysis, in around 590 donors, most V segments appeared productive either ~90% or ~30% of the time.

The V gene lost 3 bases and the J gene lost 3 bases, with 9 bases spanning the gap. The germline V gene encodes CDR1 SEHNR and CDR2 FQNEAQ (reference sequence). The CDR3 has 14 residues. The PCR employed 60 Vbeta primers together with 13 Jbeta primers. Sequenced by immunoSEQ multiplex PCR; TCRdb stores in-frame clones only, minus some. The sample records 90,000 to 150,000 clones, 65% to 90% being singletons. As regards this clone: The target antigen is unknown.

Though probably carrying unrecorded immune exposures, donors were nominally healthy at sampling. The chain recombines TRBV7-9 with TRBJ2-1, with D maybe TRBD1 (5 bases). The sequence was obtained from a woman between 40 and 50 years old in good health and CMV-seronegative. The source material was PBMCs. In DNA form, the CDR3 reads TGTGCCAGCAGCTTTGCGCAGGGCTACAATGAGCAGTTCTTC. Protein: CASSFAQGYNEQFF.